Reported below is one TCR beta chain. The entry originates in a study of blood T cell repertoires in COVID-19. Study overall: Donors in the United States, Italy and Spain gave samples during acute or convalescent COVID-19. Sample material is recorded as cDNA or gDNA derived from T cells, B-cell-depleted T cells, or PBMCs.

This CDR3 spans 15 amino acids. Germline V gene sequence: CDR1 SGHDN, CDR2 FVKESK. Trimming at V came to 6 bases and at J to 0 bases, leaving 5 bases not matched to a gene. As processed by the authors: Estimates of nucleated cell counts were drawn from the amplification of reference gene primers. The repertoire was sequenced with immunoSEQ multiplex PCR; TCRdb's copy has only in-frame clones and lacks some. V, J and clone size reflect that table, while D and trimming were determined from the DNA. In the table there are around 280,000 clones, about 82% of which are singletons. This rearrangement joins TRBV14 to TRBJ1-3, with 7 nucleotides matching TRBD1. Sequencing was carried out using peripheral blood. The clonotype comes from a woman between 45 and 60 years old with active or convalescent COVID-19. The CDR3 nucleotides are TGTGCCAGCAGACCGACAGGGAACTCTGGAAACACCATATATTTT. This codes for CASRPTGNSGNTIYF.